What follows are 18 T cell receptor beta chains derived from one specimen sequenced in a study of identical twins. In TCRdb, the 5' RACE reads were re-called with MiXCR into one record per CDR3 protein. The table includes hundreds of thousands of distinct CDR3 sequences, 9% to 15% detected once. The sample was also linked to a second study, of yellow fever vaccine responses in identical twins.

Sample: PBMCs. These receptors came from a woman aged 18-29 years in good health.

This clonotype was observed a few times. The chain joins TRBV5-1 to TRBJ2-7; 14 nucleotides align to TRBD2. CDR1 is SGHRS and CDR2 is YFSETQ in the germline V gene. Trimming took 2 bases from V and 2 from J; bases not matched to a gene: 6. This CDR3 is built from 17 residues. CDR3 amino acids: CASSFGLAGGSTYEQYF. CDR3 in DNA: TGCGCCAGCAGCTTTGGACTAGCGGGAGGATCAACCTACGAGCAGTACTTC.

This clonotype was observed many times. The rearrangement uses TRBV12-3 or TRBV12-4 and TRBJ1-1; a possible D gene is TRBD1 (6 bases). This CDR3 region has 15 residues. Trimming removed 5 bases at V and 1 base at J, with 14 bases between. The CDR3 region is CASSTPDSGNTEAFF. In DNA form, the CDR3 reads TGTGCCAGCAGTACCCCGGACAGCGGGAACACTGAAGCTTTCTTT.

This clonotype was recorded many times. The rearrangement uses TRBV3-1 and TRBJ1-1; D unresolved. CDR1 and CDR2 from the germline V gene are LGHDT and YNNKEL (reference sequence). The ends were cut back, 2 bases at V and 1 base at J, with 8 bases in the middle. This CDR3 has 14 residues. The CDR3 sequence is CASSQFEGNTEAFF. The CDR3 nucleotides are TGTGCCAGCAGCCAATTTGAGGGGAACACTGAAGCTTTCTTT.

The J gene is TRBJ2-2, the V gene TRBV5-1, with D perhaps matching TRBD1 (5 bases). Germline V gives CDR1 SGHRS, CDR2 YFSETQ. This CDR3 has 16 amino acids. Trimming removed 4 bases at V and 0 bases at J, with 13 bases between. The CDR3 nucleotides are TGCGCCAGCAGCATAAAGGACACTACGAACACCGGGGAGCTGTTTTTT. Amino acid sequence: CASSIKDTTNTGELFF.

This clonotype turned up a few times. The genes are TRBV6-1 and TRBJ2-3; 10 bases agree with TRBD1. The CDR3 extends over 15 amino acids. The germline CDR1 and CDR2 sequences are MNHNS and SASEGT. Losses at the gene ends were 5 bases for V and 5 bases for J; bases not matched to a gene: 7. DNA of the CDR3: TGTGCCAGCAGTAATCCCGGGACAGGGGTAGATACGCAGTATTTT. It is translated as CASSNPGTGVDTQYF.

V is TRBV28 and J is TRBJ2-1; 10 nucleotides agree with TRBD2. The CDR3 consists of 16 residues. Trimming took 7 bases from V and 0 from J; bases not matched to a gene: 6. The germline V gene encodes CDR1 MDHEN and CDR2 SYDVKM. CDR3 bases: TGTGCCAGCAAGTGGGCTAGCGGGAGCTCCTACAATGAGCAGTTCTTC. This encodes CASKWASGSSYNEQFF.

The chain is built from TRBV6-5 and TRBJ1-1, with D possibly being TRBD1 (5 bases). Germline assignment: CDR1 MNHEY and CDR2 SVGAGI. Trimming took 0 bases from V and 6 from J, leaving 11 bases between them. This CDR3 region has 14 residues. The CDR3 DNA sequence: TGTGCCAGCAGTTACTCCGTGGGGCTGGCTGAAGCTTTCTTT. It codes for CASSYSVGLAEAFF.

This clonotype showed up many times. The rearrangement links TRBV20-1 to TRBJ2-7; possibly TRBD2 for D (7 bases). Per the germline V gene, CDR1 is DFQATT and CDR2 is SNEGSKA (reference sequence). This CDR3 is 15 amino acids long. The ends were cut back, 0 bases at V and 1 base at J, with 13 bases in the middle. CDR3 residues: CSAREKGGGSYEQYF. The DNA for the CDR3 is TGCAGTGCTAGAGAAAAGGGGGGGGGTTCCTACGAGCAGTACTTC.

The chain links TRBV27 to TRBJ1-1, with TRBD1 identical over 8 bases. Germline values: CDR1 MNHEY, CDR2 SMNVEV (reference sequence). The CDR3 is 16 amino acids. V was clipped by 2 bases and J by 4 bases; unmatched bases: 9. The CDR3 region has the DNA TGTGCCAGCAGTTTAGCAAGTCAGGGGGCCGTCACTGAAGCTTTCTTT. It translates to CASSLASQGAVTEAFF.

This clonotype appeared many times. The chain combines TRBV12-3 or TRBV12-4 with TRBJ2-3, with TRBD2 matching 8 bases. This CDR3 has 16 amino acids. CDR3: CASQRGVGTRVDTQYF. The CDR3, as DNA: TGTGCAAGCCAGCGGGGTGTGGGGACTAGGGTAGATACGCAGTATTTT.

This clonotype came up a few times. This chain joins TRBV29-1 and TRBJ2-1; the D gene is possibly TRBD1 (5 bases). The CDR3 consists of 13 residues. In germline, CDR1 is SQVTM, CDR2 ANQGSEA. Trimming removed 5 bases from V and 7 bases from J, with 15 bases in between. CDR3 residues: CSVPVTVGNEQFF. In DNA form, the CDR3 reads TGCAGCGTTCCCGTGACAGTGGGAAATGAGCAGTTCTTC.

This clonotype showed up just a few times. The V and J genes are TRBV6-5 and TRBJ2-5; D is possibly TRBD1 or TRBD2 (5 bases each). This CDR3 spans 14 amino acids. Germline V gene lookup returns CDR1 MNHEY and CDR2 SVGAGI. Trimming removed 0 bases at V and 5 bases at J, with 10 bases between. CDR3 sequence reads: CASSYSRGDETQYF. CDR3 DNA sequence: TGTGCCAGCAGTTACTCGAGAGGGGATGAGACCCAGTACTTC.

This clonotype showed up just a few times. An end of the junction does not agree with germline; a read error may underlie this. The chain joins TRBV20-1 to TRBJ2-3; TRBD2 agrees at 10 bases. Germline values: CDR1 DFQATT, CDR2 SNEGSKA (reference sequence). The CDR3 has 14 residues. CDR3: CSARAGGFENTQYF. CDR3 DNA sequence: TGCAGTGCAAGAGCGGGAGGGTTTGAAAATACGCAGTATTTT.

This chain joins TRBV15 and TRBJ1-1, with D uncertain. This CDR3 is 13 amino acids long. Germline V gives CDR1 LNHNV, CDR2 YYDKDF (reference sequence). V dropped 5 bases and J dropped 1 base, with 8 bases sitting between them. CDR3 amino acids: CATSEERNTEAFF. In DNA, the CDR3 is TGTGCCACCAGCGAAGAGAGGAACACTGAAGCTTTCTTT.

This clonotype was observed a few times. V gene TRBV4-1 combines with J gene TRBJ2-7, with 10 bases aligning to TRBD2. The length of the CDR3 is 16 residues. V was clipped by 1 base and J by 3 bases; unmatched bases: 6. CDR1 is MGHRA, CDR2 YSYEKL, per germline. The CDR3 region is CASSQGIAGGIYEQYF. DNA for the CDR3: TGCGCCAGCAGCCAAGGAATAGCGGGAGGCATCTACGAGCAGTACTTC.

This chain joins TRBV20-1 and TRBJ1-2, with a weak D call TRBD1 (5 bases). The CDR3 runs 16 residues. Trimming took off 3 bases at V and 0 bases at J, with 17 bases between the two ends. CDR1 is DFQATT, CDR2 SNEGSKA, per germline (reference sequence). The DNA for the CDR3 is TGCAGTGCTAGTAAAGGGGCGATCCCCTCTAACTATGGCTACACCTTC. Translating gives CSASKGAIPSNYGYTF.

This clonotype was seen ten or more times. The chain combines TRBV29-1 with TRBJ2-1; D gene ambiguous. Trimming shortened V by 4 bases and J by 2 bases, and 12 bases separated the two germline ends. Per the germline V gene, CDR1 is SQVTM and CDR2 is ANQGSEA. This CDR3 contains 14 residues. CDR3 nucleotides: TGCAGCGTTGTTAATACGGCCACCTACAATGAGCAGTTCTTC. Its translation: CSVVNTATYNEQFF.

This clonotype appeared a few times. J is TRBJ2-2 and V is TRBV29-1; perhaps D is TRBD1 or TRBD2 (6 bases each). Germline V gives CDR1 SQVTM, CDR2 ANQGSEA. V lost 7 bases to trimming and J lost 1 base, with 13 bases between them. CDR3 length equals 14 residues. As DNA, the CDR3 is TGCAGCGCCCGAGGGGGGTGGAACACCGGGGAGCTGTTTTTT. Its protein is CSARGGWNTGELFF.